The source of this T cell receptor beta chain is a study of shared clonotypes between healthy human individuals. Here immunoSEQ multiplex PCR was the method, and the copy in TCRdb shows in-frame clones only, minus some. The data show about 980,000 clones, approximately 80% seen once. CDR3 length: 14 residues. Looked up from germline, CDR1 is SGHRS and CDR2 is YFSETQ. The V and J ends lost 4 bases and 6 bases, in that order; junction bases with no gene match: 9. The sequence was collected from a man between 18 and 29 years old in good health. The sequenced material came from memory CD4+ T cells sorted from blood. Subset described: CD45RA-negative fraction. The chain joins TRBV5-1 to TRBJ2-7; TRBD2 matches at 8 bases. CDR3 amino acids: CASSLARGAAEQYF. CDR3 DNA sequence: TGCGCCAGCAGCCTCGCGCGGGGGGCCGCCGAGCAGTACTTC.